A single TCR beta chain is shown here with its context. V lost 5 bases and J 3 bases, leaving 7 bases between the germline ends. The CDR3 loop spans 12 amino acids. Looked up from germline, CDR1 is MNHEY and CDR2 is SVGAGI. This sample is drawn from a study of T cell clones after liver transplantation. Sequencing was performed with immunoSEQ multiplex PCR; in TCRdb, only in-frame clones are kept and a portion is missing. The data show 70,000 or so clones, roughly nine tenths seen once. Sorting of unstimulated PBMCs yielded separate CD3+CD4+ and CD3+CD8+ fractions. The source material was CD4+ T cells from blood, sampled before liver transplant. The sequence derives from a human donor who received a liver transplant. The chain employs TRBV6-5 and TRBJ1-1; D perhaps matches TRBD1 (6 bases). CDR3 protein: CASSDRYTEAFF. Written as DNA, the CDR3 is TGTGCCAGCAGTGACAGGTACACTGAAGCTTTCTTT.